Below, 25 T cell receptor beta chains from the same sample are listed, as sequenced in a study of graft-versus-host responses after intestinal transplantation. Sequencing was performed with immunoSEQ multiplex PCR; in TCRdb, only in-frame clones are kept and a portion is missing. The repertoire holds around 18,000 clones, with about 93% as singletons. The material sequenced was PBMCs, taken 350 to 400 days after transplant. These receptor sequences come from a human patient who received an intestinal transplant, so some T cells may come from the graft donor.

The V and J genes are TRBV9 and TRBJ2-3; 7 positions match TRBD1. With V trimmed by 0 bases and J by 1 base, 5 bases remained unmatched. This CDR3 spans 16 amino acids. CDR1 and CDR2 from the germline V gene are SGDLS and YYNGEE. The DNA of the CDR3 is TGTGCCAGCAGCGTAGGTACAGGGGTCCGCACAGATACGCAGTATTTT. Translating it yields CASSVGTGVRTDTQYF.

The chain employs TRBV5-1 and TRBJ2-7; 7 nucleotides match TRBD1. V lost 4 bases, J lost 4 bases, and 8 bases stayed unmatched. The CDR3 runs to 14 residues. In germline, CDR1 is SGHRS, CDR2 YFSETQ. The CDR3 here is CASSLRDSDYEQYF. In nucleotides, the CDR3 is TGCGCCAGCAGCCTTCGGGACAGTGATTACGAGCAGTACTTC. Variable domain in full (rest from reference TRBV5-1 and TRBJ2-7): KAGVTQTPRYLIKTRGQQVTLSCSPISGHRSVSWYQQTPGQGLQFLFEYFSETQRNKGNFPGRFSGRQFSNSRSEMNVSTLELGDSALYLCASSLRDSDYEQYFGPGTRLTVT.

This rearrangement joins TRBV19 to TRBJ2-3; unclear D gene. The ends were cut back, 0 bases at V and 7 bases at J, with 17 bases in the middle. The CDR3 is made up of 16 amino acids. Germline CDR1 and CDR2: LNHDA and SQIVND (reference sequence). The CDR3 protein is CASSIDMAAVPYTQYF. For the CDR3, the DNA is TGTGCCAGTAGTATAGATATGGCAGCTGTTCCGTATACGCAGTATTTT.

V and J are TRBV4-1 and TRBJ2-7; 11 positions agree with TRBD2. Germline V gene lookup returns CDR1 MGHRA and CDR2 YSYEKL. After removal of 2 bases from V and 7 bases from J, the junction contained 7 bases not matched to a gene. The CDR3 is 15 amino acids. The CDR3 here is CASSQRLAGSLEQYF. The CDR3 DNA is TGCGCCAGCAGCCAAAGACTAGCGGGATCTCTGGAGCAGTACTTC.

The CDR3 sequence: CASSDYRVARSTEAFF. The DNA of the CDR3 is TGTGCCAGCAGCGACTACAGGGTAGCTCGGAGCACTGAAGCTTTCTTT. The rearrangement uses TRBV9 and TRBJ1-1, with D possibly matching TRBD1 (6 bases). Germline V gene lookup returns CDR1 SGDLS and CDR2 YYNGEE. V shed 3 bases and J shed 4 bases, with 19 bases lying between them. The CDR3 length is 16 residues. The variable domain in full, with the rest retrieved from reference TRBV9 and TRBJ1-1, is DSGVTQTPKHLITATGQRVTLRCSPRSGDLSVYWYQQSLDQGLQFLIQYYNGEERAKGNILERFSAQQFPDLHSELNLSSLELGDSALYFCASSDYRVARSTEAFFGQGTRLTVV.

The chain is built from TRBV2 and TRBJ2-1; 13 bases are shared with TRBD2. Germline assignment: CDR1 SNHLY and CDR2 FYNNEI. V shed 5 bases, J shed 2 bases, and the junction held 3 bases outside the gene matches. This CDR3 spans 16 amino acids. The CDR3 sequence is CASSTLAGGPYNEQFF. CDR3 DNA: TGTGCCAGCAGTACACTAGCGGGGGGGCCCTACAATGAGCAGTTCTTC. The full variable domain, completed using reference TRBV2 and TRBJ2-1, is EPEVTQTPSHQVTQMGQEVILRCVPISNHLYFYWYRQILGQKVEFLVSFYNNEISEKSEIFDDQFSVERPDGSNFTLKIRSTKLEDSAMYFCASSTLAGGPYNEQFFGPGTRLTVL.

V usage is TRBV28 and J usage is TRBJ1-1; D uncertain. CDR3 length: 11 amino acids. Trimming removed 3 bases from V and 6 bases from J, with 5 bases in between. From germline, CDR1 is MDHEN and CDR2 SYDVKM. The CDR3 sequence is CASSFVAEAFF. The CDR3 DNA follows: TGTGCCAGCAGTTTTGTCGCTGAAGCTTTCTTT.

This chain uses TRBV6-5 with TRBJ1-5; a possible D gene is TRBD1 (5 bases). The CDR3 has 14 residues. Trimming pared 0 bases from V and 6 bases from J, leaving 9 bases between. Germline-derived CDR1 and CDR2 are MNHEY and SVGAGI. The CDR3 spells CASSYSGASQPQHF. As DNA, the CDR3 is TGTGCCAGCAGTTACTCAGGGGCAAGTCAGCCCCAGCATTTT.

The V gene is TRBV7-3, the J gene TRBJ2-3; D is perhaps TRBD1 (8 bases). The CDR3 totals 14 residues. Trimming pared 5 bases from V and 4 bases from J, leaving 13 bases between. Germline V lookup: CDR1 SGHTA, CDR2 FQGTGA. The CDR3 DNA follows: TGTGCCAGCAGCAAAACAGGGGGGGCAGATACGCAGTATTTT. It specifies CASSKTGGADTQYF.

This clone has just one count. This chain joins TRBV11-2 and TRBJ1-2, with 9 bases fitting TRBD1. The CDR3 loop spans 14 amino acids. V was clipped by 5 bases and J by 5 bases; unmatched bases: 6. Looked up from germline, CDR1 is SGHAT and CDR2 is FQNNGV. CDR3 nucleotide sequence: TGTGCCAGCAGCCCAAACAGGGGGCGGTATGGCTACACCTTC. As protein: CASSPNRGRYGYTF.

The V call is TRBV28, the J call TRBJ2-2; 11 nucleotides line up with TRBD2. The germline V gene encodes CDR1 MDHEN and CDR2 SYDVKM. The CDR3 has 14 amino acids. Trimming removed 8 bases from V and 6 bases from J; junction bases left unmatched: 5. CDR3 sequence: CASGLAGGPGELFF. As DNA, the CDR3 is TGTGCCAGCGGCCTAGCGGGAGGTCCCGGGGAGCTGTTTTTT.

The CDR3 loop reads CASSYRFSRETQYF. The CDR3 DNA reads TGTGCCAGCAGTTACAGGTTCTCCAGGGAGACCCAGTACTTC. The chain joins TRBV27 to TRBJ2-5, with a weak D call TRBD1 (5 bases). V was cut by 4 bases and J by 5 bases, with 14 bases left in between. Germline V gene data show CDR1 as MNHEY and CDR2 as SMNVEV (reference sequence). The CDR3 is 14 residues long.

The V gene is TRBV6-5, the J gene TRBJ1-1, with TRBD1 identical over 8 bases. V dropped 6 bases and J dropped 7; count of bases not matched to a gene: 10. This CDR3 spans 14 amino acids. Looked up from germline, CDR1 is MNHEY and CDR2 is SVGAGI. CDR3 in amino acids: CASRYLGQAYEAFF. The CDR3 coding sequence is TGTGCCAGCAGATATCTGGGACAGGCGTATGAAGCTTTCTTT.

V is TRBV29-1 and J is TRBJ2-5; 8 bases align to TRBD2. The CDR3 runs 15 residues. Germline CDR1 SQVTM, CDR2 ANQGSEA. The V segment lost 7 bases and the J segment 4 bases; nucleotides outside the gene matches: 14. The CDR3 coding sequence is TGCAGCGGCACAGCCACCGGGACTAGAGGAGAGACCCAGTACTTC. Amino acid sequence: CSGTATGTRGETQYF.

This clone was seen just once. The chain joins TRBV7-6 to TRBJ1-1, with a possible D match to TRBD1 (6 bases). The CDR3 consists of 14 residues. Trimming took 5 bases from V and 1 from J, leaving 11 bases between them. Germline CDR1 is SGHVS and CDR2 is FNYEAQ. The CDR3 DNA reads TGTGCCAGCAGCGATACCAGGGGGAACACTGAAGCTTTCTTT. Translated: CASSDTRGNTEAFF.

The chain uses TRBV5-1 and TRBJ1-3, with D unclear. This CDR3 contains 14 residues. Trimming left V 4 bases short and J 0 bases short, with 8 bases between. Germline assignment: CDR1 SGHRS and CDR2 YFSETQ. The CDR3 nucleotides read TGCGCCAGCAGCCCAGAATACTCTGGAAACACCATATATTTT. It translates to CASSPEYSGNTIYF.

V is TRBV7-9 and J is TRBJ1-1; D ambiguous. Germline CDR1 SEHNR, CDR2 FQNEAQ (reference sequence). The CDR3 contains 17 residues. Trimming removed 5 bases at V and 1 base at J, with 20 bases between. CDR3: CASSLPDIEKGNTEAFF. The CDR3 DNA reads as TGTGCCAGCAGCCTCCCCGACATCGAAAAGGGGAACACTGAAGCTTTCTTT.

This sequence joins TRBV4-1 and TRBJ2-5, with D uncertain. The CDR3 consists of 11 residues. Between the trimmed V and J ends, which lost 1 base and 5 bases, there was a span of 2 bases. The germline CDR1 and CDR2 sequences are MGHRA and YSYEKL. The DNA for the CDR3 is TGCGCCAGCAGCCAAGCGGAGACCCAGTACTTC. Its protein product is CASSQAETQYF.

CDR3 DNA sequence: TGTGCCAGCAGCGAGAAAGGGACAGATGGTAATTCACCCCTCCACTTT. This codes for CASSEKGTDGNSPLHF. The chain uses TRBV7-3 and TRBJ1-6, with TRBD1 matching 7 bases. V trimming: 5 bases; J trimming: 6 bases; junction bases outside the gene matches: 10. The germline V gene has CDR1 SGHTA and CDR2 FQGTGA. The CDR3 spans 16 residues.

V gene TRBV29-1 combines with J gene TRBJ2-4; D possibly matches TRBD1 or TRBD2 (5 bases each). CDR1 is SQVTM and CDR2 is ANQGSEA in the germline V gene. The ends were cut back, 4 bases at V and 6 bases at J, with 10 bases in the middle. CDR3 length equals 12 residues. CDR3 bases: TGCAGCGTTGGGGGCGGAGGAAACATTCAGTACTTC. Encoded protein: CSVGGGGNIQYF.

This rearrangement joins TRBV11-2 to TRBJ1-3, with 11 nucleotides matching TRBD1. This CDR3 is built from 16 residues. Trimming took 0 bases from V and 8 from J; bases not matched to a gene: 6. Germline V gives CDR1 SGHAT, CDR2 FQNNGV. The CDR3 loop reads CASSLERTGGTYTIYF. The CDR3, as DNA: TGTGCCAGCAGCTTAGAACGGACAGGGGGCACTTACACCATATATTTT.

The chain carries TRBV2 and TRBJ1-5; 7 nucleotides align to TRBD1. Germline CDR1 is SNHLY and CDR2 is FYNNEI. The CDR3 spans 18 residues. The V segment lost 5 bases and the J segment 0 bases; nucleotides outside the gene matches: 13. CDR3 sequence reads: CASSSRQGGGYSNQPQHF. The CDR3 DNA reads as TGTGCCAGCAGTTCGCGGCAGGGAGGGGGCTATAGCAATCAGCCCCAGCATTTT.

The DNA of the CDR3 is TGTGCCAGCAGTTTTGAGTCGGCAACTGAAGCTTTCTTT. Its protein product is CASSFESATEAFF. This rearrangement joins TRBV6-5 to TRBJ1-1; no clear D. The germline V gene encodes CDR1 MNHEY and CDR2 SVGAGI. The CDR3 has 13 residues. V was cut by 4 bases and J by 5 bases, with 11 bases left in between.

V and J are TRBV7-2 and TRBJ2-1, with 10 bases aligning to TRBD2. The junction had 9 bases not matched to a gene; V was cut back by 1 base and J by 6 bases. CDR3 length equals 17 residues. Germline loops: CDR1 SGHTA, CDR2 FQGNSA. The CDR3 protein is CASSLEVLAGVVNEQFF. For the CDR3, the DNA is TGTGCCAGCAGCTTAGAAGTCCTAGCGGGAGTAGTCAATGAGCAGTTCTTC.

This sequence joins TRBV6-5 and TRBJ2-7; perhaps TRBD1 as D (6 bases). Germline V gene sequence: CDR1 MNHEY, CDR2 SVGAGI. Trimming removed 0 bases at V and 7 bases at J, with 7 bases between. CDR3 length: 12 residues. The CDR3 loop is CASSYSRGEQYF. CDR3 in DNA: TGTGCCAGCAGTTACTCGAGGGGGGAGCAGTACTTC.